A selection of T cell receptor beta chains follows, all from one sample in a study of T cell repertoires in cytomegalovirus infection. TCRdb reanalysed the reads using MiXCR and keeps one entry per CDR3 protein. The sample records a few hundred thousand distinct CDR3 sequences, about 15% being singletons. The material sequenced was CD8+ T cells from PBMCs. Source of these receptors: a human donor in good health (CMV status not recorded). Some clones in this sample may be carry-over from other donors' samples. CDR3s leave out the opening cysteine and the closing phenylalanine or tryptophan. Each record gives: CDR3 protein, clone size, J gene, V gene. Some rows have no size entry. The others give once, few or many, or a class for an expanded clone.

ATSSPPDMTYNEQF,.,TRBJ2-1,TRBV15
ASSFSQGGTGELF,.,TRBJ2-2,TRBV7-6
ATSAGTGDGYT,few,TRBJ1-2,TRBV24-1
SVEHRVYEQF,.,TRBJ2-1,TRBV29-1
ASRASGRSSYNEQF,few,TRBJ2-1,TRBV27
ASSSTGPNGYT,few,TRBJ1-2,TRBV7-9
ASSLVPGSMNTEAF,few,TRBJ1-1,TRBV5-5
ASSQGQADEQY,few,TRBJ2-7,TRBV4-1
ASSQDWGAAEAF,.,TRBJ1-1,TRBV4-3
ASSLASLAEETQY,many,TRBJ2-5,TRBV11-2
ASSQGSYNSPLH,many,TRBJ1-6,TRBV5-1
ASSPEGKEPYYNEQF,few,TRBJ2-1,TRBV4-1
ASSYGQGVGYT,many,TRBJ1-2,TRBV6-5
ASSLGIIRGQGGNTEAF,many,TRBJ1-1,TRBV5-6
ASSSGQMNTEAF,.,TRBJ1-1,TRBV4-1
ASSRTPGRQGQGALSSYEQY,few,TRBJ2-7,TRBV7-6
ASSYPTWSRENTEAF,.,TRBJ1-1,TRBV6-2/TRBV6-3
ASSLGHDRADTQY,many,TRBJ2-3,TRBV12-3/TRBV12-4
AITSGLGTDTQY,.,TRBJ2-3,TRBV10-3
ASSLRRIGSYDNSPLH,.,TRBJ1-6,TRBV7-6
ASNFGFTGELF,many,TRBJ2-2,TRBV7-6
ASSSFWGKATNEKLF,many,TRBJ1-4,TRBV12-3/TRBV12-4
AISVAGAVTGELF,.,TRBJ2-2,TRBV10-3
ASSYTGASDEQF,many,TRBJ2-1,TRBV7-2
ASSPQPREQKLF,few,TRBJ1-4,TRBV5-1
ASSRQTGPPTWSDTEAF,many,TRBJ1-1,TRBV6-2/TRBV6-3
ASSPGEGLEDTQY,few,TRBJ2-3,TRBV18
ASSQGGGGPYNEQF,many,TRBJ2-1,TRBV14
SASLAGGSANTGELF,.,TRBJ2-2,TRBV20-1
ASGVSGGGPTTGELF,few,TRBJ2-2,TRBV27
ASSFSSGANVLT,few,TRBJ2-6,TRBV13
ASRPQDGGQPYNEQF,many,TRBJ2-1,TRBV7-9
ASKLEGFEPNYGYT,few,TRBJ1-2,TRBV28
ASRLLAGWDTGELF,few,TRBJ2-2,TRBV6-2/TRBV6-3
ASSHPSGGAIYNEQF,many,TRBJ2-1,TRBV7-8
ASSTLLPDRGYTDTQY,.,TRBJ2-3,TRBV28
ASSPGGTRLDEQY,many,TRBJ2-7,TRBV7-2
ASSLYREAF,.,TRBJ1-1,TRBV28
SARDGTSGYNEQF,.,TRBJ2-1,TRBV20-1
ASRGLSDYQWGWGPDTQY,many,TRBJ2-3,TRBV7-8